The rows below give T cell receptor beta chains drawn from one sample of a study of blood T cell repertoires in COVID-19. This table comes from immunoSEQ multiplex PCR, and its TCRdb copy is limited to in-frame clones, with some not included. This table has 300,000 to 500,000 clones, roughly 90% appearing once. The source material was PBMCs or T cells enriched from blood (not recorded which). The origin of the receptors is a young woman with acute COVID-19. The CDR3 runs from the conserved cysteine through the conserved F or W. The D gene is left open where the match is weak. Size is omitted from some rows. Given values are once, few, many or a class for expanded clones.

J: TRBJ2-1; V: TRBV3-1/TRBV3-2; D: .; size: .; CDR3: CASSPPGQDEQFF
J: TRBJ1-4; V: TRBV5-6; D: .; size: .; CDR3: CASTLGPPGTNEKLFF
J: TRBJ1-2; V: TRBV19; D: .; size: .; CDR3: CASSPAAGAFREGYTF
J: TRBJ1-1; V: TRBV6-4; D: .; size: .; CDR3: CASSSEVNTEAFF
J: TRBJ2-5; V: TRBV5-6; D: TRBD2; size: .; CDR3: CASSFPGGVETQYF
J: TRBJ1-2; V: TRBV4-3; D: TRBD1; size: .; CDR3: CASSQAYRGENYGYTF
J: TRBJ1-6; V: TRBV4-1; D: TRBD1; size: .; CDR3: CASSQVDRLNDRRSYNSPLHF
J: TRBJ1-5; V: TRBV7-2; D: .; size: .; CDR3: CASSEDRDQPQHF
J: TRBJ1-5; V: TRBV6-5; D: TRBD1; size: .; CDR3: CASSGGPNQPQHF
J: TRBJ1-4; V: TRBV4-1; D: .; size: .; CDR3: CASTVQLNEKLFF
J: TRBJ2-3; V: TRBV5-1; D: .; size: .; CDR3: CASSLDTGADTQYF
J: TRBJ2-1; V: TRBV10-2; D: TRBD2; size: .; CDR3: CASRRTSGGALDEQFF
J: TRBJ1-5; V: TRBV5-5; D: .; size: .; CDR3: CASSLVGEGQFNQPQHF
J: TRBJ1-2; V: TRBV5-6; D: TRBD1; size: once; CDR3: CASSLLTGAYGYTF
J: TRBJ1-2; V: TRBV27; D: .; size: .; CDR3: CASSPRAANYGYTF
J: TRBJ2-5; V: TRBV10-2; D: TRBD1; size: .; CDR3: CASSSGTDRGETQYF
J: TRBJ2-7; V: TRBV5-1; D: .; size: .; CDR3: CASSLGRTGGLIYEQYF
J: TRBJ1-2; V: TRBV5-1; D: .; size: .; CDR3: CASSPTGGGYTF
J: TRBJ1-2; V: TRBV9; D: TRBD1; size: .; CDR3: CASSAEKGQGPNYGYTF
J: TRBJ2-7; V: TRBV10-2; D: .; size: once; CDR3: CASSEGFSYEQYF
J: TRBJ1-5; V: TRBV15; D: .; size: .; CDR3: CATLKQGSNQPQHF
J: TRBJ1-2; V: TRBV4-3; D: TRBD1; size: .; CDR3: CASSQGTGFHGYTF
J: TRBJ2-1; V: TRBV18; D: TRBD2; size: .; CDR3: CASSPREGSSYNEQFF
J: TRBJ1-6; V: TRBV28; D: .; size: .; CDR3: CASSSGLGSNSPLHF
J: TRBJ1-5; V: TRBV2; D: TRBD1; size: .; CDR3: CASTIQGASNQPQHF
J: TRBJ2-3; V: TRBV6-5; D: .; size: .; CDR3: CATRTGVRTDTQYF
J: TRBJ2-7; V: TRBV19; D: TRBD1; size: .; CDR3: CASSVEGQQLYEQYF
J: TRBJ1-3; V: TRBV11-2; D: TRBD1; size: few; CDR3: CASSLGTANSGNTIYF
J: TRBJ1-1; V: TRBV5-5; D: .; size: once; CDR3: CASSRTVNTEAFF
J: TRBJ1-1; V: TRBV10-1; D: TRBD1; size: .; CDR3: CASSTGTAGTEAFF
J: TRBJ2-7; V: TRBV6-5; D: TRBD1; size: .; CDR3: CASSPDRGYYEQYF
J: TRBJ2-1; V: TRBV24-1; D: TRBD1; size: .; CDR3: CATSDPGQGRHNEQFF